This T cell receptor beta chain was captured in a study of brain T cells in children with intractable seizures. Clones were read by immunoSEQ multiplex PCR, and TCRdb kept only the in-frame ones, dropping some. The data contain 70,000 to 90,000 clones, roughly 91% of them singletons. This CDR3 spans 15 amino acids. Germline-derived CDR1 and CDR2 are LGHDT and YNNKEL (reference sequence). V lost 4 bases, J lost 4 bases, and 16 bases lay in between. The sequence came from a boy in the first two years of life with tuberous sclerosis and intractable seizures. The J gene is TRBJ2-5, the V gene TRBV3-1 (or the pseudogene TRBV3-2), with D perhaps matching TRBD2 (5 bases). Sequenced material: peripheral blood, taken at surgery. CDR3 coding DNA: TGTGCCAGCAGCCCTGAAGCCCTCAGCGGAGAGACCCAGTACTTC. Its translation is CASSPEALSGETQYF.